This entry features one T cell receptor (beta chain) sequence. As yet, its antigen is unknown. This entry is derived from a study of cytomegalovirus exposure and HLA in healthy donors. Study-wide points: Later analysis identified a missense DCLRE1C variant that was linked to TCR beta V- and J-gene trimming.

The donors gave bone marrow, and they were healthy. The CDR3 spans 15 residues. V lost 6 bases and J lost 0, with 12 bases in between. CDR1 and CDR2 (germline): LNHDA, SQIVND (reference sequence). PCR was performed using 60 Vbeta and 13 Jbeta primers. Here immunoSEQ multiplex PCR was the method, and the copy in TCRdb shows in-frame clones only, minus some. The sample has around 150,000 clones, roughly 80% seen once. The sequenced sample consisted of PBMCs. V and J are TRBV19 and TRBJ1-5, with D perhaps matching TRBD1 (6 bases). This clonotype originated in a man younger than 35 in good health and CMV-seropositive. Here the CDR3 reads CASRADSYSNQPQHF. In DNA form, the CDR3 reads TGTGCCAGTAGGGCGGACAGTTATAGCAATCAGCCCCAGCATTTT.